In its sample, the clone carrying this T cell receptor beta chain was seen many times. Antigen: not known. Combining iRepertoire HTBI primers with Arm-PCR of CDR3 regions, the authors built TCR beta libraries. TCRdb re-derived calls from the multiplex PCR reads in MiXCR, one entry per CDR3 protein. This sample yields approximately 400,000 distinct CDR3 sequences, of which 14% to 15% are seen a single time; over 7% belongs to the top ten. This record belongs to a study of regulatory T cells in long-lasting Graves disease. Overall study findings and caveats: Persistent disease favored TRBV28, TRBJ1-2 and TRBJ2-5.

The length of the CDR3 is 15 residues. Unmatched junction bases numbered 5, after V lost 0 bases and J lost 5 bases. Germline V CDR1 and CDR2: SEHNR, FQNEAQ (reference sequence). Time point of the sample: newly diagnosed GD, antithyroid drugs for less than 3 months. After RNA was extracted from PBMCs, the TCR library was made from it. This same sample was also taken into another study, of T cells in Graves' hyperthyroidism and ophthalmopathy. That investigation notes: The primer set for the first-round RT-PCR of the TCR CDR3 was HTBI.

The sequences come from peripheral blood mononuclear cells (PBMCs), collected at new diagnosis, from a patient treated with antithyroid drugs. The receptor's source is a woman aged 40-49 years with Graves disease. This chain links TRBV7-9 with TRBJ2-5; TRBD2 agrees at 8 bases. CDR3 residues: CASSLAGTRGETQYF. The CDR3 nucleotides read TGTGCCAGCAGCTTAGCGGGGACTAGAGGGGAGACCCAGTACTTC.